This TCR beta chain was sequenced in a study of monozygotic twins with inflammatory bowel disease. TCRdb re-called the 5' RACE reads; every CDR3 protein appears as one record, without DNA. This sample's clone table lists around 140,000 distinct CDR3 sequences. Blood was collected, roughly 2.5 ml per donor. CDR1 and CDR2 from the germline V gene are SGHRS and YFSETQ. The length of the CDR3 is 14 residues. This receptor was taken from a human donor with ulcerative colitis or Crohn's disease, or a healthy co-twin of an affected twin (not recorded which). The genes are TRBV5-1 and TRBJ2-4; the D call from TCRdb, TRBD1, cannot be confirmed without DNA. Sequenced input: blood. CDR3 protein: CASSLVTGENIQYF. The full variable domain, in which reference TRBV5-1 and TRBJ2-4 provide the parts outside the CDR3, is KAGVTQTPRYLIKTRGQQVTLSCSPISGHRSVSWYQQTPGQGLQFLFEYFSETQRNKGNFPGRFSGRQFSNSRSEMNVSTLELGDSALYLCASSLVTGENIQYFGAGTRLSVL.